These 5 T cell receptor beta chains were sequenced from one sample in a study of T cells in Graves' hyperthyroidism and ophthalmopathy. The TCR beta CDR3 regions underwent amplification using RNA transcripts as the source. RT-PCR in the first round (using the HTBI primer set) targeted the TCR CDR3. TCRdb independently ran MiXCR on the multiplex PCR reads; one entry per CDR3 protein. The repertoire consists of 400,000 to 600,000 distinct CDR3 sequences, with approximately 16% occurring once and the leading ten covering around 32%. The sequenced sample was blood. These receptors all stem from a woman aged 25 to 39 with Graves' ophthalmopathy.

This clonotype was counted between two and nine times. J is TRBJ2-7 and V is TRBV6-1; possibly TRBD1 for D (6 bases). CDR1 MNHNS and CDR2 SASEGT come from the germline V gene. V was pared by 5 bases and J by 4 bases, with 15 bases between. The CDR3 is 14 residues long. The CDR3 sequence is CASSRTVTGYEQYF. The CDR3 bases are TGTGCCAGCAGTCGGACAGTTACCGGATACGAGCAGTACTTC.

In DNA form, the CDR3 reads TGTGCCACGCGACTAGCGGGGGACACAGATACGCAGTATTTT. Amino acid sequence: CATRLAGDTDTQYF. This chain connects TRBV15 to TRBJ2-3; TRBD2 agrees at 12 bases. CDR3 size: 14 residues. Germline loops: CDR1 LNHNV, CDR2 YYDKDF (reference sequence). Trimming at V came to 9 bases and at J to 2 bases, leaving 3 bases not matched to a gene.

This clonotype was seen repeatedly, ten times or more. CDR3 DNA: TGTGCCAGCAGCGTAGAGGGCGGGAGAACAGATACGCAGTATTTT. It specifies CASSVEGGRTDTQYF. V usage is TRBV9 and J usage is TRBJ2-3, with 7 bases that match TRBD2. The germline CDR1 and CDR2 sequences are SGDLS and YYNGEE. J lost 3 bases, V lost 0 bases, and 4 bases had no gene match. CDR3 size: 15 residues.

This clonotype was detected ten times or more. The chain has TRBV10-3 and TRBJ2-5, with D possibly TRBD2 on 5 matching bases. The length of the CDR3 is 11 residues. V dropped 10 bases and J dropped 5 bases, with 11 bases sitting between them. Looked up from germline, CDR1 is ENHRY and CDR2 is SYGVKD. CDR3 sequence: CATRRGETQYF. The CDR3 region has the DNA TGTGCCACTCGGAGAGGGGAGACCCAGTACTTC.

The chain carries TRBV6-2 or TRBV6-3 and TRBJ1-3; D is perhaps TRBD1 (5 bases). The ends were cut back, 0 bases at V and 2 bases at J, with 5 bases in the middle. In germline, CDR1 is MNHEY, CDR2 SVGEGT. This CDR3 spans 14 amino acids. The CDR3 is CASSYSGAGNTIYF. Written as DNA, the CDR3 is TGTGCCAGCAGTTACTCAGGGGCTGGAAACACCATATATTTT.